One T cell receptor (beta chain) is described in this entry. The antigen it recognizes is unknown. This sample stems from a study of cytomegalovirus exposure and HLA in healthy donors (dated 2017 in TCRdb). At the level of the whole study: According to an earlier analysis of 587 of the donors, 150 million to 200 million T cells yielded 117 million unique TCR beta sequences and approximately 300 Gb of sequence data. An early release covering roughly 580 HLA-typed donors comprised 250 to 350 gigabases of sequencing data and 85 million to 100 million unique TCR sequences. Among the approximately 430 genotyped donors, approximately 77% belonged to the genetic ancestry cluster associated with self-reported Caucasian donors. The study aimed to test whether signatures of past pathogen exposure could be identified by cataloging public T cell receptors. The T cell repertoires of some 700 subjects were profiled by immunosequencing and related to cytomegalovirus serostatus. Besides the first cohort of 500 to 700 subjects, a separate validation cohort made up of 90 to 150 different subjects was used. To predict cytomegalovirus infection status, the study brought together high-throughput TCR immunosequencing, statistical association of individual TCRs with disease status, and machine learning. A later analysis re-analyzed previously published TCR beta repertoires from roughly 630 donors and added high-resolution HLA genotyping to study TCR occurrence patterns. Rather than drawing on any new phenotypic data, the later analysis identified candidate immune exposures from TCR beta sequences and the way those sequences occurred across donors. To decide whether each TCR beta V gene segment behaved as functional or pseudogenic, an earlier analysis of some 600 of the donors relied on high-throughput TCR beta sequencing. Donor age, sex, ethnicity and CMV serostatus were compiled alongside the repertoire data. In a later genetic analysis, genome-wide SNP genotypes for about three fifths of the 666 donors were used, and that subset was treated as a discovery cohort. All discovery cohort repertoires had been generated using a single sequencing platform. Class I and class II HLA loci were covered by the typing at four-digit resolution. Typing coverage differed by locus: A, B, C, DRB1 and DQB1 were typed in about 620-640 donors, DQA1 in 500 to 550, DPA1 in nearly 610, and DPB1 in approximately 450. Because of strong linkage in the cohort, a handful of DR-DQ haplotypes were treated as single units for association and clustering. Among some 400 genotyped donors of the cohort, an average of around 240,000 unique TCR beta nucleotide sequences was sequenced per donor, of which roughly 17% were non-productive. Study-level results and caveats: In both the original and validation cohorts, the classifier was reported to diagnose cytomegalovirus status with high specificity and sensitivity. When HLA alleles, especially DR and DQ, strongly co-occurred, attributing TCR associations to individual alleles was difficult. A further reported finding was that TCR beta sequences accurately predicted the HLA-A and HLA-B alleles for most subjects in the first cohort. A cluster of highly shared sequence variants was judged likely to represent a technical artifact of the sequencing pipeline. Most TCR sequences were observed very rarely across donors, whereas some public TCRs were present in many individuals. A later analysis found that TCR association rates varied across HLA loci, with DRB1 alleles showing the most associated TCRs and HLA-C alleles the fewest. It was suggested by the authors that the approach could potentially be generalized to other disease states and immunological phenotypes. Because counts were too low, under 20 rarely observed V segments, including chromosome 9 orphons, were left out of the earlier analysis of 500 to 650 of the donors. Because the 87-base-pair reads could not distinguish some IMGT-functional V segments, including TRBV6-2 and TRBV6-3, those segments were excluded. Correlated functional status among segregating V segments might reflect linkage disequilibrium, but an unknown experimental factor could not be ruled out. In an earlier analysis of under 600 of the donors, most TCR beta V segments were observed in productive rearrangements about 87% or about 30% of the time, broadly matching IMGT annotations. Several of the top co-occurrence clusters appeared to be linked to parvovirus B19, influenza, CMV and Epstein-Barr virus, according to a later analysis. V-gene and J-gene trimming of TCR beta chains was associated with a missense DCLRE1C variant in a later genetic analysis, and the association was replicated in an independent cohort. A later analysis found that most CMV-associated TCR beta chains appeared HLA-restricted, with HLA associations seemingly driven largely by CMV exposure. In a later genetic analysis, fewer N-insertions in productive TCRs were reported among donors in an Asian-associated ancestry cluster than the roughly 710-donor mean. The study gave a list of under 200 TCR beta chains associated with cytomegalovirus. CMV serostatus was the only immune exposure information available for the cohort. A few of the identified cytomegalovirus-associated TCR beta chains were confirmed in vitro to be specific for cytomegalovirus antigens. Specific HLA alleles were associated with roughly 17,000 TCR beta sequences at a false discovery rate of 0.05 in a later analysis. In a later analysis, HLA-associated TCR beta chains were found to be more clonally expanded and to have lower generation probabilities than equally common non-associated chains. HLA typing was unavailable for some donors at each locus, so association tests used only the typed subset. Roughly uniform sequencing depth across donors was assumed in presence/absence analyses, although this assumption may not hold. This cohort had only TCR beta chains sequenced, and the lack of alpha or paired-chain data limited which features could be detected.

The cysteine opens and the phenylalanine closes a CDR3 of 13 amino acids. The entry retains the CDR3 DNA only, 39 bases that are in frame from base 1. Reading the germline V gene gives CDR1 SGHAT and CDR2 FQNNGV. Trimming accounts for 6 bases at V and 7 bases at J, while the number of junction bases matched to no gene is 3. Library method: the immunoSEQ multiplex PCR assay. For the multiplex PCR, a mixture combining 60 forward primers for TCR Vbeta segments and 13 reverse primers for TCR Jbeta segments was used. The CDR3 region of rearranged TCR beta genes was amplified from genomic DNA with a multiplex PCR assay. The Illumina HiSeq System was used to sequence the amplified TCR beta libraries as 87-base-pair reads. The authors processed their data as follows. A later analysis tallied tens of millions of unique TCR beta chains across the 666 repertoires, and approximately 9.9 million of those chains were shared by two or more donors. To remove PCR and sequencing errors, raw reads were error-corrected and collapsed into unique sequences using a nearest-neighbor algorithm that merged closely related sequences. Alignment of CDR3 sequences to IMGT reference sequences was used to assign V, D and J gene segments. For a sequence to be retained, a match of at least six nucleotides to both a V gene segment and a J gene segment was required. Rearrangements were called productive when the CDR3 lacked stop codons and stayed in frame with V and J; all others were non-productive. CDR3 was defined by IMGT convention, running from the second conserved V-encoded cysteine to the conserved J-encoded phenylalanine. The earlier analysis of about 560 of the donors excluded any sequence lacking an unambiguous match to a single V gene segment. An earlier analysis of several hundred of the donors called V segments functional above 56.7% productive rearrangements and segregating when the between-donor standard deviation exceeded 5%. A statistical classification framework was developed to diagnose cytomegalovirus status using the catalog of TCR beta chain sequences. In a later analysis, TCR nucleotide sequences were compared against IMGT/GENE-DB human TR gene sequences so that V and J genes could be assigned. Using the TCRdist pipeline, a later analysis assigned CDR3 sequences along with most-parsimonious VDJ recombination scenarios. In a later analysis, every TCR beta chain was defined by the combination of its CDR3 amino acid sequence and its V-gene family, and reads without a unique V-gene family were dropped. To address suspected cross-contamination and a sequencing artifact, a later analysis removed under 600 highly shared, low-generation-probability nucleotide sequences. In a later analysis, a clonal expansion index for each public chain was calculated from normalized within-repertoire ranks of inferred template counts. A later analysis computed generation probabilities with a VDJ recombination model fitted to out-of-frame rearrangements, and checked the results against IGoR. A later analysis scored TCR-TCR, TCR-HLA and TCR-CMV co-occurrence with hypergeometric tests, applying a repertoire-size bias correction to TCR pairs. To estimate false discovery rates, a later analysis permuted the HLA or CMV assignments 20 times. In a later analysis, co-occurring TCRs were grouped with DBSCAN, and TCRdist sequence similarity was added when clustering was performed within HLA-allele-positive subsets. Repertoires with fewer than 30,000 or more than 120,000 public chains were left out of co-occurrence clustering, as were several repertoires with anomalous nucleotide sharing. As stored in TCRdb, this immuneACCESS dataset retains in-frame rearrangements with V and J assigned. A fraction of the clones does not appear; measured against another copy, unresolved V genes explain less than half of the discrepancy, and the remainder lacks a known reason. That table gives V, J and clone size, and the DNA gave D and trimming. This sample's table lists about 200,000 clones. The leading ten clones occupy about 6.5% of the sample.

The cohort consisted of some 730 healthy bone marrow donors. Cohort members were all nominally healthy when sampled, although unrecorded immune exposures were likely present. The donor was CMV seronegative and was included in the group of 352 seronegative cohort members. A peripheral blood sample was provided by each donor, and peripheral blood mononuclear cells were used for TCR beta sequencing. The Qiagen DNeasy Blood Extraction Kit was used to extract genomic DNA from the blood cell samples. The chain couples TRBV11-2 to TRBJ2-1; 10 bases in the junction line up with TRBD2. This clonotype was obtained from a man aged 30 to 39 in good health and CMV-seronegative. The specimen was PBMCs. The nucleotide sequence is TGTGCCAGCAGTTTTAGCGGGAGGAATGAGCAGTTCTTC. It specifies CASSFSGRNEQFF.